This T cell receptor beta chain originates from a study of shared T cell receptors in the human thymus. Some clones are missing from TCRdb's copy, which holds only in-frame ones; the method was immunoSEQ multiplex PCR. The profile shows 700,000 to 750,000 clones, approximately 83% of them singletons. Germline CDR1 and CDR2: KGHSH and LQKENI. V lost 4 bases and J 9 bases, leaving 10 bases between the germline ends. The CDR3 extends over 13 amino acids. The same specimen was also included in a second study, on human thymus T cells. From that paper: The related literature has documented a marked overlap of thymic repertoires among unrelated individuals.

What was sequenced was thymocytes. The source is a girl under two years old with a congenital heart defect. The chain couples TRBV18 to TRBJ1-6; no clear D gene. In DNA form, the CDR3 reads TGTGCCAGCTCACTTTGCAGGATTTCACCCCTCCACTTT. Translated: CASSLCRISPLHF.